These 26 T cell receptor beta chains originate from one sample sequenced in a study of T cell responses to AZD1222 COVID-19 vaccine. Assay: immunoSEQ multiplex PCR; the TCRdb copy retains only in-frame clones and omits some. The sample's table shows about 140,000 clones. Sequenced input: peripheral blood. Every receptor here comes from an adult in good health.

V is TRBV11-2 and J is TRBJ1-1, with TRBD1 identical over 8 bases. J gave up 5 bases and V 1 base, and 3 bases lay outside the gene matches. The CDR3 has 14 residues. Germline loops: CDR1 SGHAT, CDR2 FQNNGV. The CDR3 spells CASSLAGQATEAFF. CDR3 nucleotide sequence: TGTGCCAGCAGCTTAGCGGGACAGGCGACTGAAGCTTTCTTT.

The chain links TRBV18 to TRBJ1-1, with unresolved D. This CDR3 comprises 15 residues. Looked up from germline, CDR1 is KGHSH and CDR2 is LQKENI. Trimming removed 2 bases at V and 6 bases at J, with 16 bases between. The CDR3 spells CASSPLEGGGPEAFF. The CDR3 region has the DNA TGTGCCAGCTCACCATTAGAGGGAGGTGGGCCTGAAGCTTTCTTT.

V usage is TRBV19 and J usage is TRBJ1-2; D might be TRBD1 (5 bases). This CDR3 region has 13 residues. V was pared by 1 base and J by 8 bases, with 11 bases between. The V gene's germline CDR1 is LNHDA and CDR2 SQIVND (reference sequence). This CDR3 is CASSIGGIGGYTF. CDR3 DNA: TGTGCCAGTAGTATAGGGGGGATTGGCGGCTACACCTTC.

DNA for the CDR3: TGTGCCAGCAGCTCCTCAGGGGGCCAGCAGTTCTTC. Amino acid sequence: CASSSSGGQQFF. This sequence joins TRBV7-7 and TRBJ2-1; 8 bases are a match to TRBD1. The V gene end was trimmed by 4 bases and the J gene end by 11 bases; junction bases not matched to a gene: 4. Germline V gives CDR1 SSHAT, CDR2 FNYEAQ (reference sequence). This CDR3 contains 12 residues.

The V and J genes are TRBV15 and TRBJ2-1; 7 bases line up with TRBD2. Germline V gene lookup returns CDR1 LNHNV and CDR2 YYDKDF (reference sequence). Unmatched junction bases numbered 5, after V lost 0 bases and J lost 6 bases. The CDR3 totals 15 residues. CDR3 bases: TGTGCCACCAGCAGAGAAAGCGGGGTTGGCAATGAGCAGTTCTTC. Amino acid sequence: CATSRESGVGNEQFF.

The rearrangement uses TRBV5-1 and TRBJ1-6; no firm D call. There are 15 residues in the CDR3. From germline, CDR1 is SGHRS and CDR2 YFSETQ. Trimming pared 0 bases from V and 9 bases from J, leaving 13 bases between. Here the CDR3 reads CASSLEPAVGSPLHF. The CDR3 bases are TGCGCCAGCAGCTTGGAACCGGCGGTTGGTTCACCCCTCCACTTT.

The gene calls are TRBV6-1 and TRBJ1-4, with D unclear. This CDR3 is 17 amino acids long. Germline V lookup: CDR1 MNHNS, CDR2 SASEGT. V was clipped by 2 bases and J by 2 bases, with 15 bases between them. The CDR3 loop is CASSEFVQATTNEKLFF. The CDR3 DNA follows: TGTGCCAGCAGTGAATTTGTGCAGGCTACCACTAATGAAAAACTGTTTTTT.

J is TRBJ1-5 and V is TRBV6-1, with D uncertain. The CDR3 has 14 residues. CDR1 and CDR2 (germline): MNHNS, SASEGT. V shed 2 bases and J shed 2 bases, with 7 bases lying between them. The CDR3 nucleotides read TGTGCCAGCAGTGAATGGGATGGCAATCAGCCCCAGCATTTT. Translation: CASSEWDGNQPQHF.

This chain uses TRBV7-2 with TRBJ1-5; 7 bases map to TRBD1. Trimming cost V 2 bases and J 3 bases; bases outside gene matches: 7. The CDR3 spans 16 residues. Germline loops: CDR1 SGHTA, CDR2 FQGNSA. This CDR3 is CASSLIGGKNNQPQHF. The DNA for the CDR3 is TGTGCCAGCAGCTTAATAGGGGGCAAGAACAATCAGCCCCAGCATTTT.

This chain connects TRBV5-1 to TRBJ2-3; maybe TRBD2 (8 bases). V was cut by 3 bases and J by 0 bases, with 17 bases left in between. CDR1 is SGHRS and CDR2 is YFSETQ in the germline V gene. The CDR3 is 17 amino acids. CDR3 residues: CASSWGGGTASTDTQYF. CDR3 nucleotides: TGCGCCAGCAGCTGGGGCGGGGGGACAGCTAGCACAGATACGCAGTATTTT.

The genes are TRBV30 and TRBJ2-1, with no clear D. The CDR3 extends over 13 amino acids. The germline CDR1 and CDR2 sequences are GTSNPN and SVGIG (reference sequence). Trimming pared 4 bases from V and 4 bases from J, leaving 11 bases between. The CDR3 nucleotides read TGTGCCTGGACGCGCGGTTCGTACAATGAGCAGTTCTTC. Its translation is CAWTRGSYNEQFF.

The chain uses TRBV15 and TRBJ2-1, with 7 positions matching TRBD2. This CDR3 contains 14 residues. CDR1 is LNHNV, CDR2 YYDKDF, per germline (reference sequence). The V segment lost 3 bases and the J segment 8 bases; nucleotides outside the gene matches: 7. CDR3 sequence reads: CATSRSGTLDEQFF. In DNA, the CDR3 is TGTGCCACCAGCAGGAGCGGGACTCTCGATGAGCAGTTCTTC. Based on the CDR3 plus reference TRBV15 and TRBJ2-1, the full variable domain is DAMVIQNPRYQVTQFGKPVTLSCSQTLNHNVMYWYQQKSSQAPKLLFHYYDKDFNNEADTPDNFQSRRPNTSFCFLDIRSPGLGDTAMYLCATSRSGTLDEQFFGPGTRLTVL.

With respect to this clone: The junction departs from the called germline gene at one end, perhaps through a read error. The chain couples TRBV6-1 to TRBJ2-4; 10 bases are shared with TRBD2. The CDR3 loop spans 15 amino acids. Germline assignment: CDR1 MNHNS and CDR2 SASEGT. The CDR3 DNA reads TGTGCCAGCAGTAAAGCGGGGGGGCCAAAAAACATTCAGTACTTC. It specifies CASSKAGGPKNIQYF.

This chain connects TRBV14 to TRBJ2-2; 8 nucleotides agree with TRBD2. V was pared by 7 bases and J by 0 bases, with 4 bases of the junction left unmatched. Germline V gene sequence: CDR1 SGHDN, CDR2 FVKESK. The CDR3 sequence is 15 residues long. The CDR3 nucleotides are TGTGCCAGCACCCGAGCGGGGGCGAACACCGGGGAGCTGTTTTTT. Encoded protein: CASTRAGANTGELFF.

The CDR3 is CASSLVGSSGGKYEQYF. DNA of the CDR3: TGTGCCAGCAGCTTGGTCGGGTCTAGCGGGGGGAAATACGAGCAGTACTTC. The chain links TRBV5-6 to TRBJ2-7; 11 nucleotides line up with TRBD2. After removal of 0 bases from V and 4 bases from J, the junction contained 9 bases not matched to a gene. The germline V gene encodes CDR1 SGHDT and CDR2 YYEEEE. The CDR3 runs 17 residues.

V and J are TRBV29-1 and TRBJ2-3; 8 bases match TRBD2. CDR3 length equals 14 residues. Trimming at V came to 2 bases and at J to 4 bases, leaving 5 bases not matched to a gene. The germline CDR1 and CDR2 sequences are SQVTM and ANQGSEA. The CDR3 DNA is TGCAGCGTTGAACGGAGCGGGGGCTCAGATACGCAGTATTTT. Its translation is CSVERSGGSDTQYF.

CDR3 in amino acids: CATSYSGGGTDTQYF. CDR3 DNA sequence: TGTGCCACCAGCTACAGCGGGGGAGGCACAGATACGCAGTATTTT. J is TRBJ2-3 and V is TRBV24-1; TRBD2 matches 8 bases. V shed 7 bases and J 1 base; nucleotides not matched to a gene: 6. Germline CDR1 is KGHDR and CDR2 is SFDVKD. The CDR3 is 15 residues long.

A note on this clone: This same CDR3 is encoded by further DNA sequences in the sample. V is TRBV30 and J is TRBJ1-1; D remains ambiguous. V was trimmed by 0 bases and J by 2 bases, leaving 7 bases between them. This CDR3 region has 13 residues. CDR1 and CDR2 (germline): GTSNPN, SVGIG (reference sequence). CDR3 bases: TGTGCCTGGAGTGTAAGGGAAAACACTGAAGCTTTCTTT. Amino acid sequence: CAWSVRENTEAFF.

CDR3 sequence: CATSRDMGQGAGQPQHF. In nucleotides, the CDR3 is TGTGCCACCAGCAGAGATATGGGACAGGGCGCTGGTCAGCCCCAGCATTTT. V and J are TRBV15 and TRBJ1-5; 9 positions agree with TRBD1. The CDR3 consists of 17 residues. Germline-derived CDR1 and CDR2 are LNHNV and YYDKDF (reference sequence). V lost 0 bases to trimming and J lost 6 bases; unmatched junction nucleotides: 9. The variable domain in full, completed from reference TRBV15 and TRBJ1-5, reads DAMVIQNPRYQVTQFGKPVTLSCSQTLNHNVMYWYQQKSSQAPKLLFHYYDKDFNNEADTPDNFQSRRPNTSFCFLDIRSPGLGDTAMYLCATSRDMGQGAGQPQHFGDGTRLSIL.

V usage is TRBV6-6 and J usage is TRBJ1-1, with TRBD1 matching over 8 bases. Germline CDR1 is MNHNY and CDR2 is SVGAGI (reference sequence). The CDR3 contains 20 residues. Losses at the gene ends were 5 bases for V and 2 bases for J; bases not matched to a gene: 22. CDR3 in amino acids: CASSPFSAIQGEYFNTEAFF. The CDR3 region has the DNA TGTGCCAGCAGTCCCTTTTCCGCGATACAGGGGGAATACTTTAACACTGAAGCTTTCTTT.

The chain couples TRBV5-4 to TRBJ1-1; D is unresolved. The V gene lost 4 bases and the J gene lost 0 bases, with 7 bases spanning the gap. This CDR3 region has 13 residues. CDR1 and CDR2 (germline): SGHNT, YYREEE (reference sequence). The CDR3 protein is CASSKELNTEAFF. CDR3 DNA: TGTGCCAGCAGCAAAGAATTGAACACTGAAGCTTTCTTT.

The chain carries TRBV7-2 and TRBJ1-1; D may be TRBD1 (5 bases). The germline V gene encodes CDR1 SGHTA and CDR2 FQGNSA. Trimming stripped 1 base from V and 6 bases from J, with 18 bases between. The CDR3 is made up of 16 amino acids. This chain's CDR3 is CASSLGEGMGQPEAFF. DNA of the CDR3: TGTGCCAGCAGCTTAGGAGAGGGAATGGGGCAACCTGAAGCTTTCTTT.

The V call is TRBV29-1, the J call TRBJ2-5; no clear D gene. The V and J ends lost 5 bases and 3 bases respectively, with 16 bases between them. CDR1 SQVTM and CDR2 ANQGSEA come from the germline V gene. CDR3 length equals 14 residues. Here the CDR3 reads CSVRRVYLEETQYF. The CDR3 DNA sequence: TGCAGCGTTAGAAGGGTTTATCTCGAAGAGACCCAGTACTTC.

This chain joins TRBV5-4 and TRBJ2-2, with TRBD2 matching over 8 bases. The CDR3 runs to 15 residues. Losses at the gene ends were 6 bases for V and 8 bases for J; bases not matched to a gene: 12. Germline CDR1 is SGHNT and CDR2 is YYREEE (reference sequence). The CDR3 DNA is TGTGCCAGCAACAATGCGGGGGGATCCCTTGGGGAGCTGTTTTTT. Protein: CASNNAGGSLGELFF.

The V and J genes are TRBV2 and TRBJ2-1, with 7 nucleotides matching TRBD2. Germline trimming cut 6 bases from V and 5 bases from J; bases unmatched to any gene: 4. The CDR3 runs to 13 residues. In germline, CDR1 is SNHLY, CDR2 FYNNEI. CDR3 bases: TGTGCCAGCAGGGGAGGGGCCCACAATGAGCAGTTCTTC. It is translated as CASRGGAHNEQFF.

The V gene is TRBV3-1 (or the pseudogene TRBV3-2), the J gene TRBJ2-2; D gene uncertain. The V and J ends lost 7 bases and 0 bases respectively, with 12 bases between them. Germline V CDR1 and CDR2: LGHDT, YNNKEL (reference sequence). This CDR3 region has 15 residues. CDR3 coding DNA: TGTGCCAGCACCCTGGGGATACCGAACACCGGGGAGCTGTTTTTT. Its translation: CASTLGIPNTGELFF.